This T cell receptor beta chain was profiled in a study of persistence of HIV-infected CD4 T cells (dated by TCRdb to the early 2020s). General notes on the study: Participants had been on suppressive ART for a median of 8 years. Anti-CD3/anti-CD28 stimulation activated a higher proportion of cells, with a lower memory fraction, than antigen stimulation. CMV- and HIV-1 Gag-responding CD4+ T cells were isolated from ART-treated individuals so that antigen-driven clonal expansion of HIV-1-infected cells could be examined. Peripheral blood samples of up to about 200 mL were obtained at multiple time points, with the exception of two participants, for whom leukapheresis was performed at a single time point. TCRbeta sequencing assessed the clonality of all cells in each sorted population, while proviral sequencing assessed the clonality of infected cells. In the cross-participant TCR cluster analysis, fewer than 10 participants were included for CMV and about 7 participants were included for Gag.

The treatment or condition label, as the study defines it: suppressive antiretroviral therapy. As a nonspecific positive control representing the CD4+ T cell repertoire, cells were stimulated with anti-CD3/anti-CD28 magnetic beads. Sorting of responding CD4+ T cells was based on upregulation of both CD40 ligand and CD69. HIV-1-infected adults in whom suppressive ART had been started during chronic infection were enrolled as participants. Plasma HIV-1 RNA had been undetectable (below 50 copies/mL) in participants for at least 4 years. To be included, participants needed a CD4+ T cell count above 400 cells/uL and a positive CMV serology. Before stimulation, PBMCs were isolated using density centrifugation and depleted of CD8+ T cells. CD8-depleted PBMCs were stimulated for about 18 hours with anti-CD28/CD49d costimulation, CD40-blocking antibody and enfuvirtide to prevent new infections. Cell sorting was performed on a Beckman Coulter MoFlo Legacy or XDP sorter, and dead cells were excluded with propidium iodide. For samples with more than one million cells, genomic DNA was extracted with the QIAamp DNA Mini Kit, and for all other samples the Quick-DNA Microprep Kit was used.

The immunoSEQ hsTCRB assay version 4, run in survey mode, was used to sequence TCRbeta repertoires from genomic DNA. Genomic DNA was diluted to roughly 10 ng/uL, and up to roughly 1 ug per sample was used for TCRbeta sequencing. The source study handled its data this way. ImmunoSeq Analyzer 3.0 was used for analysis of TCRbeta data, and diversity was computed on productive nucleotide rearrangements. The improved Chao index was used to estimate lower-bound TCR diversity, and the Gini coefficient was used to estimate clonality using the Immunarch R package. Different nucleotide rearrangements encoding the same CDR3beta amino acid sequence were treated as distinct clonotypes. Differential abundance analysis found TCRbeta sequences that were significantly enriched in antigen-responding cells compared with anti-CD3/anti-CD28-activated cells. GLIPH2 grouped TCRs by predicted peptide-MHC specificity, both within each participant and across combined participant data sets. TCRdb stores this immuneACCESS table with in-frame sequences only. Part of the clones is absent; in the studies checked, under half of the shortfall reflects unresolved V genes, and no reason is known for the rest. V and J calls and clone size come straight from that table; D and trimming were deduced from the DNA. The sample table shows around 35,000 clones, and over 80% are seen once. The ten largest make up approximately 1.3% of the sample.

CDR1 and CDR2 (SGHNT, YENEEA) derive from the germline V gene. Including cysteine and phenylalanine, the CDR3 has 16 amino acids. The DNA shown is the 48-base CDR3, in frame from base 1. Trimming leaves V shorter by 5 bases and J shorter by 2 bases, with the junction holding 7 bases beyond the gene matches. Broad study findings and their caveats: TCR oligoclonality correlated with proviral oligoclonality within the same sorted populations. Significantly lower TCRbeta richness was observed in CMV- and Gag-responding cells than in anti-CD3/anti-CD28-responding cells, and higher oligoclonality was observed in CMV-responding cells than in CD3/CD28-stimulated and Gag-responding cells. Only a small number of individuals took part in the study, and the range of antigens tested was limited. Bulk TCR analyses could not be limited to the rare CMV-responding cells that actually contained HIV-1 proviruses. Antigen-responding cells were enriched for expanded CDR3beta sequences that were degenerate, which suggests that CD4+ responses to CMV and Gag underwent convergent selection.

Concerning this clone itself: This clone's antigen is unknown. No base qualities exist here, and no much larger clone lies one base off it.

The receptor was isolated from an adult man with HIV who was CMV-seropositive. The rearranged chain carries TRBV11-3 and TRBJ2-5; TRBD1 lines up with 11 middle nucleotides. Sequenced here: CD4+ T cells sorted from PBMCs after roughly 19-hour stimulation, sampled from a patient who received antiretroviral therapy. This sample's cell subset or site label indicates: CD40L+CD69+ CD4 T cells responding to anti-CD3/anti-CD28 beads, representing the overall repertoire. Read as DNA, the sequence is TGTGCCAGCAGCCCGGGACAGGGGGGACCACAAGAGACCCAGTACTTC. The resulting protein is CASSPGQGGPQETQYF.